The 22 T cell receptor beta chains listed next were all sequenced from one sample in a study of patients and donors after allogeneic stem cell transplantation. In TCRdb, the RT-PCR reads were re-called with MiXCR into one record per CDR3 protein. The profile shows about 960,000 distinct CDR3 sequences, roughly 18% of them singletons. The sequencing sample was made of blood, either unsorted or a sorted T cell fraction (not recorded which). All receptors come from a human donor who was either an allogeneic HSCT recipient or a stem cell or donor lymphocyte infusion donor (not recorded which). It is not recorded whose cells these are; they may come from a transplant donor.

This clonotype turned up a few times. This chain uses TRBV20-1 with TRBJ2-7; TRBD1 agrees at 12 bases. Trimming took 6 bases from V and 8 from J; bases not matched to a gene: 11. The CDR3 totals 14 residues. CDR1 is DFQATT, CDR2 SNEGSKA, per germline (reference sequence). As DNA, the CDR3 is TGCAGTGCCGACCAAGGGGGGACAGGGGGCCAGCAGTACTTC. Translation gives CSADQGGTGGQQYF.

This clonotype was observed at least ten times. The CDR3 loop is CASSRGTGEGTGELFF. CDR3 coding DNA: TGCGCCAGCAGCCGCGGGACAGGGGAAGGAACCGGGGAGCTGTTTTTT. This rearrangement joins TRBV5-1 to TRBJ2-2; the match to TRBD1 covers 10 bases. Trimming at V came to 4 bases and at J to 5 bases, leaving 8 bases not matched to a gene. The germline gives CDR1 SGHRS, CDR2 YFSETQ. This CDR3 contains 16 residues.

This chain links TRBV11-2 with TRBJ2-3; 10 positions agree with TRBD2. Germline loops: CDR1 SGHAT, CDR2 FQNNGV. CDR3 size: 18 residues. The junction had 12 bases not matched to a gene; V was cut back by 2 bases and J by 4 bases. The DNA for the CDR3 is TGTGCCAGCAGCTTAATGGGGGCTAGCGGGAGAGGTTCAGATACGCAGTATTTT. This translates into CASSLMGASGRGSDTQYF. Together with reference TRBV11-2 and TRBJ2-3, the CDR3 gives the full variable domain: EAGVAQSPRYKIIEKRQSVAFWCNPISGHATLYWYQQILGQGPKLLIQFQNNGVVDDSQLPKDRFSAERLKGVDSTLKIQPAKLEDSAVYLCASSLMGASGRGSDTQYFGPGTRLTVL.

The CDR3 is CASSFMGMAEAFF. CDR3 nucleotides: TGTGCCAGCAGTTTCATGGGGATGGCTGAAGCTTTCTTT. The chain links TRBV12-3 or TRBV12-4 to TRBJ1-1; no clear D gene. The CDR3 consists of 13 residues. V dropped 3 bases and J dropped 6 bases, with 11 bases sitting between them.

This clonotype has only a few counts. This sequence joins TRBV20-1 and TRBJ1-5, with TRBD1 identical over 9 bases. Germline V CDR1 and CDR2: DFQATT, SNEGSKA (reference sequence). The CDR3 runs to 13 residues. J was trimmed by 7 bases and V by 5 bases; bases with no gene match: 6. The DNA of the CDR3 is TGCAGTGCTTTGACAGGGGGTGCCCAGCCCCAGCATTTT. It yields the protein CSALTGGAQPQHF.

The chain joins TRBV12-3 or TRBV12-4 to TRBJ1-5; unclear D gene. The CDR3 length is 15 residues. V was pared by 0 bases and J by 7 bases, with 13 bases between. In nucleotides, the CDR3 is TGTGCCAGCAGTTTAGCGGGGAGAAGCGAACAGCCCCAGCATTTT. Translating it yields CASSLAGRSEQPQHF.

The chain uses TRBV12-3 or TRBV12-4 and TRBJ1-2; D is perhaps TRBD1 (5 bases). The length of the CDR3 is 12 residues. The V gene lost 5 bases and the J gene lost 10 bases, with 14 bases spanning the gap. In nucleotides, the CDR3 is TGTGCCAGCAGTCTGGACACCGCCATCTACACCTTC. Its translation is CASSLDTAIYTF.

The chain has TRBV4-1 and TRBJ1-6; 7 bases align to TRBD1. Germline values: CDR1 MGHRA, CDR2 YSYEKL. The CDR3 covers 15 residues. Germline trimming cut 3 bases from V and 2 bases from J; bases unmatched to any gene: 1. The CDR3 protein is CASSHGQAYNSPLHF. The CDR3 DNA sequence: TGCGCCAGCAGCCATGGACAGGCCTATAATTCACCCCTCCACTTT.

V and J are TRBV6-5 and TRBJ2-5; the D call may be TRBD1 or TRBD2 (5 bases each). Germline V gives CDR1 MNHEY, CDR2 SVGAGI. Trimming left V 0 bases short and J 14 bases short, with 10 bases between. The CDR3 has 11 residues. The CDR3 reads CASSYSGTSYF. The CDR3 nucleotides are TGTGCCAGCAGTTACTCCGGGACGTCCTACTTC.

This clonotype was seen only a few times. The chain couples TRBV5-1 to TRBJ1-6; 9 nucleotides align to TRBD1. Germline CDR1 reads SGHRS; CDR2 reads YFSETQ. The CDR3 contains 15 residues. Unmatched junction bases numbered 7, after V lost 3 bases and J lost 9 bases. The DNA of the CDR3 is TGCGCCAGCAGCTCCATAACAGGGGGCGGTTCACCCCTCCACTTT. As protein: CASSSITGGGSPLHF.

J is TRBJ2-1 and V is TRBV27; possible D gene TRBD1, 6 bases. The CDR3 totals 14 residues. Germline-derived CDR1 and CDR2 are MNHEY and SMNVEV (reference sequence). Between the trimmed V and J ends, which lost 10 bases and 6 bases, there was a span of 19 bases. CDR3 amino acids: CATIPADSVNEQFF. CDR3 sequence (DNA): TGTGCCACTATACCGGCGGACAGCGTCAATGAGCAGTTCTTC.

This clonotype was counted between two and nine times. The rearrangement links TRBV28 to TRBJ1-2; 9 positions agree with TRBD1. The J segment lost 8 bases and the V segment lost 2 bases, leaving 6 bases of the junction unmatched. The CDR3 is 14 residues long. Germline CDR1 MDHEN, CDR2 SYDVKM. CDR3 amino acids: CASSLTQGAGGYTF. The DNA for the CDR3 is TGTGCCAGCAGTTTAACACAGGGGGCAGGAGGCTACACCTTC.

This clonotype was picked up a small number of times. The chain employs TRBV12-3 or TRBV12-4 and TRBJ2-2; D possibly corresponds to TRBD2 (6 bases). The CDR3 runs 15 residues. V was pared by 3 bases and J by 3 bases, with 11 bases between. CDR3 protein: CASSLVGGYTGELFF. CDR3 nucleotide sequence: TGTGCCAGCAGTTTGGTTGGGGGGTACACCGGGGAGCTGTTTTTT.

This clonotype was found many times. The chain employs TRBV20-1 and TRBJ2-1; the D gene is possibly TRBD2 (6 bases). Trimming took off 0 bases at V and 4 bases at J, with 13 bases between the two ends. CDR1 and CDR2 (germline): DFQATT, SNEGSKA (reference sequence). The length of the CDR3 is 15 residues. The CDR3 reads CSARDLLATYNEQFF. CDR3 coding DNA: TGCAGTGCTAGAGATCTGCTAGCGACTTACAATGAGCAGTTCTTC.

The rearrangement links TRBV6-2 or TRBV6-3 to TRBJ1-5; D is unresolved. The CDR3 is 14 residues long. V was shortened by 6 bases and J by 5 bases, with 14 bases between the two germline ends. Germline values: CDR1 MNHEY, CDR2 SVGEGT. The CDR3 sequence is CASRGPNTYQPQHF. In DNA form, the CDR3 reads TGTGCCAGCAGGGGCCCCAATACCTATCAGCCCCAGCATTTT.

The gene calls are TRBV29-1 and TRBJ2-1; unclear D gene. The V end was cut by 6 bases, the J end by 6 bases, with 15 bases between. Germline values: CDR1 SQVTM, CDR2 ANQGSEA. The CDR3 has 13 residues. DNA of the CDR3: TGCAGCGTCGGACCTCTACTAATCAATGAGCAGTTCTTC. This translates into CSVGPLLINEQFF.

This clonotype was seen only a few times. V is TRBV7-9 and J is TRBJ1-4; D unresolved. V was cut by 8 bases and J by 3 bases, with 13 bases left in between. Germline CDR1 SEHNR, CDR2 FQNEAQ (reference sequence). This CDR3 spans 14 amino acids. In DNA form, the CDR3 reads TGTGCCAGCGCCTGGCAGAACCCTAATGAAAAACTGTTTTTT. Its translation is CASAWQNPNEKLFF.

This clonotype was detected ten times or more. The chain joins TRBV20-1 to TRBJ2-2; 9 bases are a match to TRBD2. The CDR3 has 14 residues. CDR1 is DFQATT and CDR2 is SNEGSKA in the germline V gene (reference sequence). V trimming: 6 bases; J trimming: 1 base; junction bases outside the gene matches: 3. In nucleotides, the CDR3 is TGCAGTGCCGATAGCGGGAGGAACACCGGGGAGCTGTTTTTT. Translation: CSADSGRNTGELFF.

The J gene is TRBJ1-3, the V gene TRBV19; weak D call: TRBD1 (5 bases). CDR1 and CDR2 from the germline V gene are LNHDA and SQIVND (reference sequence). The CDR3 consists of 13 residues. Between the trimmed V and J ends, which lost 3 bases and 5 bases, there was a span of 8 bases. The CDR3 DNA reads as TGTGCCAGTAGTATGGGGGTCAGAAACACCATATATTTT. Translated, it gives CASSMGVRNTIYF. The entire variable domain, with the rest obtained from reference TRBV19 and TRBJ1-3, is as follows: DGGITQSPKYLFRKEGQNVTLSCEQNLNHDAMYWYRQDPGQGLRLIYYSQIVNDFQKGDIAEGYSVSREKKESFPLTVTSAQKNPTAFYLCASSMGVRNTIYFGEGSWLTVV.

V usage is TRBV9 and J usage is TRBJ2-2, with 7 bases matching TRBD2. The CDR3 contains 16 residues. The germline gives CDR1 SGDLS, CDR2 YYNGEE. The V and J ends lost 0 bases and 6 bases, in that order; junction bases with no gene match: 8. CDR3: CASSVGGLPPAGELFF. The CDR3 DNA reads as TGTGCCAGCAGCGTAGGGGGACTACCTCCCGCCGGGGAGCTGTTTTTT.

In its sample, this clonotype was seen a few times. The chain combines TRBV2 with TRBJ2-1, with TRBD1 matching over 7 bases. CDR3 length: 18 amino acids. V trimming: 6 bases; J trimming: 0 bases; junction bases outside the gene matches: 14. Germline assignment: CDR1 SNHLY and CDR2 FYNNEI. CDR3 bases: TGTGCCAGCAGCAGTCACTCTCTACAGGGGAGCTCCTACAATGAGCAGTTCTTC. Protein sequence: CASSSHSLQGSSYNEQFF.

This clonotype was seen a few times. This sequence joins TRBV20-1 and TRBJ2-3, with D perhaps matching TRBD2 (6 bases). The CDR3 is 15 amino acids. V was pared by 3 bases and J by 1 base, with 14 bases between. The V gene's germline CDR1 is DFQATT and CDR2 SNEGSKA (reference sequence). Here the CDR3 reads CSASGGRSGTDTQYF. The CDR3 nucleotides are TGCAGTGCTAGTGGAGGGAGGAGTGGCACAGATACGCAGTATTTT.